The source of this TCR beta chain is a study of cytomegalovirus exposure and HLA in healthy donors. PCR involved 60 Vbeta and 13 Jbeta primers. Some clones are missing from TCRdb's copy, which holds only in-frame ones; the method was immunoSEQ multiplex PCR. This sample yields about 150,000 clones, of which over 60% are seen a single time; 3% to 4% belongs to the top ten. The germline gives CDR1 SGHVS, CDR2 FNYEAQ. The CDR3 spans 14 residues. V lost 3 bases to trimming and J lost 3 bases, with 9 bases between them. Material: PBMCs. The receptor comes from a woman between 40 and 50 years old in good health and CMV-seronegative. The V gene is TRBV7-6, the J gene TRBJ1-3, with D maybe TRBD1 (5 bases). CDR3 sequence: CASSLTENGNTIYF. In nucleotides, the CDR3 is TGTGCCAGCAGCTTGACAGAGAATGGAAACACCATATATTTT. Based on the CDR3 plus reference TRBV7-6 and TRBJ1-3, the full variable domain is GAGVSQSPRYKVTKRGQDVALRCDPISGHVSLYWYRQALGQGPEFLTYFNYEAQQDKSGLPNDRFSAERPEGSISTLTIQRTEQRDSAMYRCASSLTENGNTIYFGEGSWLTVV.